This T cell receptor beta chain was retrieved from a study of T cell changes during pregnancy in multiple sclerosis. Clones were read by immunoSEQ multiplex PCR, and TCRdb kept only the in-frame ones, dropping some. The sample holds around 70,000 clones, around nine tenths seen once. The CDR3 spans 18 residues. Germline CDR1 is SGHVS and CDR2 is FQNEAQ. The trim removed 1 base at V and 9 bases at J, leaving 18 bases unmatched. The clonotype comes from a female donor with multiple sclerosis, enrolled in a pregnancy study. The source was peripheral blood, collected in the second trimester of pregnancy. This chain uses TRBV7-8 with TRBJ2-1; 7 bases line up with TRBD2. CDR3 DNA: TGTGCCAGCAGCTTAGGATTCGTCTTGGCGGGGGAGGAAGGTGAGCAGTTCTTC. This translates into CASSLGFVLAGEEGEQFF.